Listed below are T cell receptor beta chains from one sample, sequenced in a study of identical twins. In TCRdb, the 5' RACE reads were re-called with MiXCR into one record per CDR3 protein. The table includes under 300,000 distinct CDR3 sequences, over 12% detected once. The specimen was memory (CD45RO+) T cells sorted from blood. Every receptor here comes from a woman aged 18-35 years in good health. CDR3s include the opening cysteine and the closing phenylalanine or tryptophan. The order of the fields is V gene, CDR3 protein.

>TRBV5-1
CASTFSGGYRGDEQFF
>TRBV6-1
CASSAAFDRIGYTF
>TRBV5-1
CASSAGWWGQNYGYTF
>TRBV12-3/TRBV12-4
CASSFRTGDTEAFF
>TRBV4-2
CASSPDEETQYF
>TRBV29-1
CSVEEGTSGMVSEQYF
>TRBV20-1
CSAIPGTARHEQYF
>TRBV29-1
CSVEGQGEYEQYF
>TRBV7-9
CASSPPGLAAGNEQFF
>TRBV7-9
CASSLNRDPELF
>TRBV12-3/TRBV12-4
CASSSFGTGGETQYF
>TRBV6-5
CASSSGLQETQYF
>TRBV10-3
CAISESEGNEQYF
>TRBV7-2
CASSYTGTRSYTDTQYF
>TRBV7-2
CASSLATGVRYEQYF
>TRBV7-6
CASSLSTGTGSDTGELFF
>TRBV6-2/TRBV6-3
CASSHGTSGPVMRNEQFF
>TRBV20-1
CSASSTATGELFF
>TRBV7-3
CASSLSASIANEQFF
>TRBV14
CASSQAVWETQYF
>TRBV6-1
CASNRVRGETQYF
>TRBV12-3/TRBV12-4
CASSRGTGRYGYTF
>TRBV12-3/TRBV12-4
CASSAYGQGAHEQYF
>TRBV12-3/TRBV12-4
CASSPESQGQASQPQHF
>TRBV6-5
CASSSPGEDQPQHF
>TRBV3-1
CASSYGRNSPLHF
>TRBV11-3
CASSFFSSGGSVYEQYF